This T cell receptor (beta chain) was retrieved from a study of shared clonotypes between healthy human individuals. Findings and caveats of the study: It was anticipated that sequencing depth would influence how many clonotypes donors shared.

The repertoire was sequenced with immunoSEQ multiplex PCR; TCRdb's copy has only in-frame clones and lacks some. The sample shows some 1.1 million clones, 70% to 85% of them seen only once. As concerns this clone: Its antigen is still unknown.

V was pared by 2 bases and J by 5 bases, with 9 bases between. There are 14 residues in the CDR3. Germline V gene sequence: CDR1 MNHEY, CDR2 SVGAGI. Sequencing was done on a sample of memory CD4+ T cells from PBMCs. Subset reported: CD45RA-negative fraction. This TCR derives from a man between 18 and 35 years old in good health. Some clones in this sample may be carry-over from other donors' samples. The J gene is TRBJ2-2, the V gene TRBV6-5; D remains ambiguous. The CDR3 nucleotides read TGTGCCAGCAGTTACAGGAGAGAGACCGGGGAGCTGTTTTTT. Translated, it gives CASSYRRETGELFF.